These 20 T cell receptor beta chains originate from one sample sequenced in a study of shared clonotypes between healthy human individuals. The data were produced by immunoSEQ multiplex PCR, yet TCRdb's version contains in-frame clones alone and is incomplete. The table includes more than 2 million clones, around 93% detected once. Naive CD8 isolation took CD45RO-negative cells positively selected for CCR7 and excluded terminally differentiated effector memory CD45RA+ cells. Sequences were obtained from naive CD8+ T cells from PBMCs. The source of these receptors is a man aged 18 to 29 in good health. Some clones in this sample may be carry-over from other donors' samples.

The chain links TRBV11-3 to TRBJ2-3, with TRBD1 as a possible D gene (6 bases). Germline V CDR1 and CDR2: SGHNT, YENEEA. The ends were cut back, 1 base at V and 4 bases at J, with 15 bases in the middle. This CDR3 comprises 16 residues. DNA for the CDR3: TGTGCCAGCAGCTTAGCGGCTGGGGGCGAAGCAGATACGCAGTATTTT. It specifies CASSLAAGGEADTQYF.

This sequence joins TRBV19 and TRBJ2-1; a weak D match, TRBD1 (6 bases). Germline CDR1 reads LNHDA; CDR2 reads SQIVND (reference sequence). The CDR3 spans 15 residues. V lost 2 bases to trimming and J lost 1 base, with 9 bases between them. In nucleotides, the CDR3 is TGTGCCAGTAGTATATGGGGGCTTTCCTACAATGAGCAGTTCTTC. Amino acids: CASSIWGLSYNEQFF.

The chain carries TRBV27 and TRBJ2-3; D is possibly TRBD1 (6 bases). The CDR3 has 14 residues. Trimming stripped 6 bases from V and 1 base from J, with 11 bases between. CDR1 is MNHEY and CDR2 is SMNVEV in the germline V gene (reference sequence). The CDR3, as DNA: TGTGCCAGCAGGGACCGGACAGGCACAGATACGCAGTATTTT. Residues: CASRDRTGTDTQYF.

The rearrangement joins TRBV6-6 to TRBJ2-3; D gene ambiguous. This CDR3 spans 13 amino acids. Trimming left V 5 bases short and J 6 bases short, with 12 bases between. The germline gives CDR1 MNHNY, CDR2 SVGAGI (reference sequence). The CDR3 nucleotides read TGTGCCAGCAGTGGCCCGTTAGGGGATACGCAGTATTTT. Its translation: CASSGPLGDTQYF.

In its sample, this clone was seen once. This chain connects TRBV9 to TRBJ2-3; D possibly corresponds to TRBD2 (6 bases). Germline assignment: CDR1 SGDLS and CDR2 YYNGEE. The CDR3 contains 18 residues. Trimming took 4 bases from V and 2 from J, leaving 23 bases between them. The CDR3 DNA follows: TGTGCCAGCAGCAGTTCGATTGGGGACTGGGGAACCACAGATACGCAGTATTTT. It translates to CASSSSIGDWGTTDTQYF. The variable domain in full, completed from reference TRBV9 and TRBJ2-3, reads DSGVTQTPKHLITATGQRVTLRCSPRSGDLSVYWYQQSLDQGLQFLIQYYNGEERAKGNILERFSAQQFPDLHSELNLSSLELGDSALYFCASSSSIGDWGTTDTQYFGPGTRLTVL.

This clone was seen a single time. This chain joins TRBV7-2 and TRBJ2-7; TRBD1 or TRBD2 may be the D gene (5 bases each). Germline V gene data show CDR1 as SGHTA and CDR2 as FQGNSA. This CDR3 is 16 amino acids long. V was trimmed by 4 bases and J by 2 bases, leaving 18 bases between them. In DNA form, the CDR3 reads TGTGCCAGCAGCTCCCGGGACGCTGCCAATACCTACGAGCAGTACTTC. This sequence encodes CASSSRDAANTYEQYF.

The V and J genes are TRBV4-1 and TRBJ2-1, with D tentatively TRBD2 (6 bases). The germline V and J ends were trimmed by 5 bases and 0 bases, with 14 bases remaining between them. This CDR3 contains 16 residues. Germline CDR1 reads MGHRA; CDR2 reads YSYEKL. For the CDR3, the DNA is TGCGCCAGCAGCAGTCCCCTCGGGGGCTCCTACAATGAGCAGTTCTTC. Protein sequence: CASSSPLGGSYNEQFF.

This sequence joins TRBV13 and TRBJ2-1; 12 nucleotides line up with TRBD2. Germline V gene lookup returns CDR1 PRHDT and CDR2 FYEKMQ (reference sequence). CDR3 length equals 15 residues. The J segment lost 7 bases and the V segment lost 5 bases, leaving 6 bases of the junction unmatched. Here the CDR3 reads CASSLGTSGWNEQFF. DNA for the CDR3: TGTGCCAGCAGCCTTGGGACTAGCGGGTGGAATGAGCAGTTCTTC.

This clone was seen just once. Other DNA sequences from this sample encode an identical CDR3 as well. The CDR3 here is CASSPTPNTGELFF. CDR3 DNA: TGTGCCAGCAGTCCGACTCCCAACACCGGGGAGCTGTTTTTT. This chain links TRBV27 with TRBJ2-2; D is ambiguous. Germline V gene sequence: CDR1 MNHEY, CDR2 SMNVEV (reference sequence). The V end lost 5 bases, the J end lost 2 bases, and 9 bases lay between the germline ends. The CDR3 is 14 residues long.

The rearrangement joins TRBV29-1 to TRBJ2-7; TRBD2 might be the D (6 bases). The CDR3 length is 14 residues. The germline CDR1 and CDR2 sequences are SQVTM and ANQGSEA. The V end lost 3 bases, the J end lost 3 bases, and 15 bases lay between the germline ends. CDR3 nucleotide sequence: TGCAGCGTTGAGGAGGGTAGGGGCCTCTACGAGCAGTACTTC. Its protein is CSVEEGRGLYEQYF.

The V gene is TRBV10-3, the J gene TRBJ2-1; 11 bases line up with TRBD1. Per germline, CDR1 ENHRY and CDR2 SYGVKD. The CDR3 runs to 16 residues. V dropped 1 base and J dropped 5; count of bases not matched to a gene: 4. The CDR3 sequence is CAISEYRTGGHNEQFF. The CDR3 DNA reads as TGTGCCATCAGTGAGTATAGGACAGGGGGCCACAATGAGCAGTTCTTC.

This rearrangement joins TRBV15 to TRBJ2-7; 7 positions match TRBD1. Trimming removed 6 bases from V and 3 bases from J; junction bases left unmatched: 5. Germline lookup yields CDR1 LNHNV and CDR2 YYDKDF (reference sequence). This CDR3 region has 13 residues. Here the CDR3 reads CATRKTGRYEQYF. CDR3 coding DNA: TGTGCCACCAGAAAGACAGGGCGCTACGAGCAGTACTTC.

DNA for the CDR3: TGTGCCAGCAGCCTCGGACCTACCGGGGAGCTGTTTTTT. Protein: CASSLGPTGELFF. This chain connects TRBV6-5 to TRBJ2-2; no clear D gene. Germline assignment: CDR1 MNHEY and CDR2 SVGAGI. Trimming shortened V by 6 bases and J by 5 bases, and 10 bases separated the two germline ends. This CDR3 region has 13 residues.

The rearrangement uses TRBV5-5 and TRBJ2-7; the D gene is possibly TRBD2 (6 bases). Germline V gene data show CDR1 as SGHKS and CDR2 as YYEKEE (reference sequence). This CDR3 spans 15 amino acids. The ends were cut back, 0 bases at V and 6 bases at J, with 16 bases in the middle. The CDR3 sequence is CASSLGKLASIEQYF. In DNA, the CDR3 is TGTGCCAGCAGCTTGGGAAAACTAGCAAGTATCGAGCAGTACTTC.

The CDR3 here is CASSLGGGPNEQFF. CDR3 sequence (DNA): TGTGCCAGCAGCTTAGGGGGAGGGCCCAATGAGCAGTTCTTC. This chain joins TRBV7-7 and TRBJ2-1, with 7 bases that match TRBD2. Germline V CDR1 and CDR2: SSHAT, FNYEAQ (reference sequence). J lost 6 bases, V lost 1 base, and 3 bases had no gene match. The CDR3 has 14 residues.

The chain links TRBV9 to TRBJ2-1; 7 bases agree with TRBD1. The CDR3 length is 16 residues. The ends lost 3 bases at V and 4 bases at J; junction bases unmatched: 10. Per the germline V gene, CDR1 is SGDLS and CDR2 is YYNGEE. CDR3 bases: TGTGCCAGCAGCGAGGACCCGGGGACAGATTACAATGAGCAGTTCTTC. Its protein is CASSEDPGTDYNEQFF. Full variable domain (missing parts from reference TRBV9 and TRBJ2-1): DSGVTQTPKHLITATGQRVTLRCSPRSGDLSVYWYQQSLDQGLQFLIQYYNGEERAKGNILERFSAQQFPDLHSELNLSSLELGDSALYFCASSEDPGTDYNEQFFGPGTRLTVL.

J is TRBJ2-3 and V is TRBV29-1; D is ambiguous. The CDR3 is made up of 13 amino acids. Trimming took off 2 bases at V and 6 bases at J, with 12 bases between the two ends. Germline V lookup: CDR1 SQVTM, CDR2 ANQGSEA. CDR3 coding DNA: TGCAGCGTTGAATTCCGGGTGAGGGATACGCAGTATTTT. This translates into CSVEFRVRDTQYF.

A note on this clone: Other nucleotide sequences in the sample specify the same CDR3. The CDR3 bases are TGTGCCAGCAGTTTGGTCGTTAGCAATCAGCCCCAGCATTTT. It specifies CASSLVVSNQPQHF. This sequence joins TRBV28 and TRBJ1-5, with unresolved D. Per the germline V gene, CDR1 is MDHEN and CDR2 is SYDVKM. Deletions cut 3 bases from V and 0 bases from J, with 6 bases between. The CDR3 totals 14 residues.

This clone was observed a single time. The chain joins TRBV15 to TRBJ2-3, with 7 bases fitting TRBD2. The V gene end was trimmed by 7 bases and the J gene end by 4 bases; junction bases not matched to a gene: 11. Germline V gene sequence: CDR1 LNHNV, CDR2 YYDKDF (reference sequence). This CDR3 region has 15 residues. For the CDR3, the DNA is TGTGCCACCAAGCACAGCGGGACTCTCGCAGATACGCAGTATTTT. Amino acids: CATKHSGTLADTQYF.

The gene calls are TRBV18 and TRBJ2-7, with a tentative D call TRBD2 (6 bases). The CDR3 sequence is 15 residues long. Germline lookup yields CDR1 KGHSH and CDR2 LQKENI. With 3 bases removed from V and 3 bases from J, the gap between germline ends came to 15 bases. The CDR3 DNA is TGTGCCAGCTCACCTATCTGGGACGGGGGCTACGAGCAGTACTTC. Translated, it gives CASSPIWDGGYEQYF.